The rows below give T cell receptor beta chains drawn from one sample of a study of blood T cell repertoires in COVID-19. Some clones are missing from TCRdb's copy, which holds only in-frame ones; the method was immunoSEQ multiplex PCR. The repertoire holds 150,000 to 250,000 clones, with 75% to 90% as singletons. The sample comprised PBMCs or T cells enriched from blood (not recorded which). These TCRs come from a young woman who had recovered from COVID-19. The CDR3 runs from the conserved cysteine through the conserved F or W. A D gene is named only where the DNA matches it firmly. A clone size is listed for some rows: how often the clone was seen (once, few, many), or a class if it is expanded.

size	V	J	D	DNA	CDR3
.	TRBV11-3	TRBJ2-1	.	TGTGCCAGCAGCCCGACTATCCGGGGGGAGCAGTTCTTC	CASSPTIRGEQFF
.	TRBV7-3	TRBJ1-6	.	TGTGCCAGCAGCTTAAACAGAAATAATTCACCCCTCCACTTT	CASSLNRNNSPLHF
.	TRBV5-8	TRBJ2-1	.	TGTGCCAGCAGCTCCCAGGGCAGCTCCTACAATGAGCAGTTCTTC	CASSSQGSSYNEQFF
.	TRBV7-2	TRBJ1-1	.	TGTGCCAGCAGCCCCGAGGGCGCCCGGAACACTGAAGCTTTCTTT	CASSPEGARNTEAFF
.	TRBV18	TRBJ1-1	.	TGTGCCAGCTCACCGAGGCCGAACCTGAACACTGAAGCTTTCTTT	CASSPRPNLNTEAFF
.	TRBV7-8	TRBJ1-6	TRBD1	TGTGCCAGCAGCCTAATTGAGGGGGCTAGTTCACCCCTCCACTTT	CASSLIEGASSPLHF
.	TRBV7-6	TRBJ2-7	.	TGTGCCAGCAGCTTAGCGAGGCTAGCTTCATTGGACGAGCAGTACTTC	CASSLARLASLDEQYF
.	TRBV4-3	TRBJ1-1	.	TGCGCCAGCAGCCAAGAGGTGGGCAGGATGAACACTGAAGCTTTCTTT	CASSQEVGRMNTEAFF
.	TRBV11-2	TRBJ1-2	.	TGTGCCAGCAGCCCCGGGGGCTATGGCTACACCTTC	CASSPGGYGYTF
.	TRBV7-9	TRBJ1-4	TRBD1	TGTGCCAGCAGCCCCCGGGACAGTGAAAAACTGTTTTTT	CASSPRDSEKLFF
.	TRBV6-4	TRBJ1-2	TRBD1	TGTGCCAGCAGTGACTGGGACAGGCCCTCCGAGGGCTACACCTTC	CASSDWDRPSEGYTF
.	TRBV19	TRBJ2-6	.	TGTGCCAGTCGGGGGGTTGGACAGGGATACTCTGGGGCCAACGTCCTGACTTTC	CASRGVGQGYSGANVLTF
.	TRBV9	TRBJ2-7	TRBD2	TGTGCCAGCAGCGTAGATCCTAGCGGATACTACGAGCAGTACTTC	CASSVDPSGYYEQYF
.	TRBV7-9	TRBJ1-5	TRBD1	TGTGCCAGCAGCGTAACCCCATACGATTCAGGGGGAGCTCAGCCCCAGCATTTT	CASSVTPYDSGGAQPQHF
.	TRBV7-6	TRBJ2-7	TRBD1	TGTGCCAGCAGCCCGCTTGGGACAGGGGTTTACGAGCAGTACTTC	CASSPLGTGVYEQYF
.	TRBV7-8	TRBJ1-2	.	TGTGCCAGCAGTAGCCAAGGGGCGAGCTATGGCTACACCTTC	CASSSQGASYGYTF
.	TRBV11-2	TRBJ1-2	TRBD1	TGTGCCAGCAGCTTAGGACAGGGTCCTATGTACGGCTACACCTTC	CASSLGQGPMYGYTF
.	TRBV4-2	TRBJ2-3	.	TGTGCCAGCAGCCAATACGACGCGGCGAGCACAGATACGCAGTATTTT	CASSQYDAASTDTQYF
.	TRBV7-9	TRBJ2-5	TRBD1	TGTGCCAGCAGCTTACTACAGGGGCCCCAAGAGACCCAGTACTTC	CASSLLQGPQETQYF
.	TRBV12-5	TRBJ2-1	.	TGTGCTAGTGGTTTGCCCGACGACGGGTCGAGCTCCTACAATGAGCAGTTCTTC	CASGLPDDGSSSYNEQFF
.	TRBV19	TRBJ1-1	TRBD1	TGTGCCAGTAGTGCTAGAAACAGGGGGCTTAACACTGAAGCTTTCTTT	CASSARNRGLNTEAFF
few	TRBV18	TRBJ2-3	.	TGTGCCAGCTCACCACCTGGCAGCACAGATACGCAGTATTTT	CASSPPGSTDTQYF
.	TRBV29-1	TRBJ2-7	TRBD1	TGCAGCGTTGGGGGACAGGGAACGGGCGAGCAGTACTTC	CSVGGQGTGEQYF
few	TRBV19	TRBJ2-7	.	TGTGCCAGTAGTATCGGAGCAACTCCTCGGGGTTACGAGCAGTACTTC	CASSIGATPRGYEQYF
.	TRBV5-1	TRBJ2-7	TRBD2	TGCGCCAGCAGCTGGGGGTTAGCGGGAAGCTACGAGCAGTACTTC	CASSWGLAGSYEQYF
few	TRBV7-8	TRBJ2-1	TRBD1	TGTGCCAGCAGCACTCCTGGTGGGACAGGGGGCGCCTTGGGGTCCAATGAGCAGTTCTTC	CASSTPGGTGGALGSNEQFF
.	TRBV12-5	TRBJ2-1	TRBD1	TGTGCTAGTGGTACAGACAGGGGAGTGCAGTTCTTC	CASGTDRGVQFF
once	TRBV10-2	TRBJ1-1	TRBD1	TGCGCCAGCAGTGAGTCGGGGACAGGGGGTGACACTGAAGCTTTCTTT	CASSESGTGGDTEAFF
few	TRBV7-2	TRBJ1-2	TRBD1	TGTGCCAGCAGCCCGGCGGGACAGGGGAGGGTGGGCTACACCTTC	CASSPAGQGRVGYTF
.	TRBV19	TRBJ2-3	.	TGTGCCAGTAGTATAAGGCAGGAAAGCACAGATACGCAGTATTTT	CASSIRQESTDTQYF
.	TRBV9	TRBJ1-1	.	TGTGCCAGCAGCGTAGCGGGTCTGAACACTGAAGCTTTCTTT	CASSVAGLNTEAFF
.	TRBV13	TRBJ2-7	TRBD1	TGTGCCAGCAGCACCCGGACAGGGGGCACCTACGAGCAGTACTTC	CASSTRTGGTYEQYF
.	TRBV5-4	TRBJ2-2	.	TGTGCCAGCAGCCTCCCTGGATCACGGAGCACCGGGGAGCTGTTTTTT	CASSLPGSRSTGELFF